The 16 T cell receptor beta chains below come from one sample, sequenced in a study of chemoradiotherapy in HPV16-positive cancers. Here immunoSEQ multiplex PCR was the method, and the copy in TCRdb shows in-frame clones only, minus some. The table includes some 12,000 clones, 70% to 90% detected once. The sample here was blood, taken from a patient who underwent chemoradiotherapy. These receptors came from a human donor with HPV-associated anogenital cancer.

This rearrangement joins TRBV7-2 to TRBJ2-3; TRBD2 is a possible D gene (5 bases). The CDR3 covers 14 residues. V dropped 5 bases and J dropped 4 bases, with 13 bases sitting between them. Germline V gives CDR1 SGHTA, CDR2 FQGNSA. CDR3 coding DNA: TGTGCCAGCAGCACAGCGGCTTCCCCAGATACGCAGTATTTT. This codes for CASSTAASPDTQYF.

The genes are TRBV6-4 and TRBJ2-3; no reliable D call. The CDR3 totals 13 residues. Germline CDR1 is MRHNA and CDR2 is SNTAGT. Trimming stripped 2 bases from V and 0 bases from J, with 3 bases between. The CDR3 DNA reads TGTGCCAGCAGTGACGAAAGCACAGATACGCAGTATTTT. It encodes CASSDESTDTQYF.

The V call is TRBV7-9, the J call TRBJ1-1; the match to TRBD1 covers 7 bases. The CDR3 has 13 amino acids. Trimming took 4 bases from V and 5 from J; bases not matched to a gene: 4. Germline CDR1 is SEHNR and CDR2 is FQNEAQ (reference sequence). The CDR3 bases are TGTGCCAGCAGCTACCCAGGGGGGACTGAAGCTTTCTTT. Protein: CASSYPGGTEAFF.

This clone has just one count. The rearrangement joins TRBV7-2 to TRBJ2-3; D gene ambiguous. Germline V CDR1 and CDR2: SGHTA, FQGNSA. Trimming cost V 5 bases and J 8 bases, with 17 bases left between them. The CDR3 length is 14 residues. CDR3 residues: CASSHSVNDGTQYF. The CDR3 DNA reads TGTGCCAGCAGCCATTCCGTAAATGATGGTACGCAGTATTTT.

This chain joins TRBV5-1 and TRBJ2-2, with D perhaps matching TRBD2 (6 bases). The CDR3 totals 14 residues. V was shortened by 0 bases and J by 7 bases, with 10 bases between the two germline ends. From germline, CDR1 is SGHRS and CDR2 YFSETQ. CDR3 sequence reads: CASSLGLEGGELFF. CDR3 sequence (DNA): TGCGCCAGCAGCTTGGGACTAGAAGGCGGGGAGCTGTTTTTT.

This chain links TRBV18 with TRBJ2-3; D is tentatively TRBD1 or TRBD2 (5 bases each). The CDR3 has 14 amino acids. V was pared by 6 bases and J by 3 bases, with 13 bases between. Germline CDR1 KGHSH, CDR2 LQKENI. DNA of the CDR3: TGTGCCAGCTCCCCCTCGGGGCCGACAGATACGCAGTATTTT. Protein: CASSPSGPTDTQYF.

V is TRBV19 and J is TRBJ2-5; 9 nucleotides match TRBD1. CDR1 and CDR2 (germline): LNHDA, SQIVND (reference sequence). V lost 1 base and J lost 5; bases outside the gene matches: 14. The CDR3 is 18 residues long. The CDR3 spells CASSIVAPSQGATETQYF. The CDR3, as DNA: TGTGCCAGTAGTATAGTCGCCCCTTCACAGGGGGCAACGGAGACCCAGTACTTC.

This chain connects TRBV7-9 to TRBJ2-1; D perhaps matches TRBD1 (6 bases). This CDR3 has 17 amino acids. The V and J ends lost 6 bases and 4 bases respectively, with 22 bases between them. Germline CDR1 SEHNR, CDR2 FQNEAQ (reference sequence). CDR3 sequence (DNA): TGTGCCAGCAGGTACGATCCTGGGACACCTGGATACAATGAGCAGTTCTTC. This encodes CASRYDPGTPGYNEQFF. Complete variable domain (other parts from reference TRBV7-9 and TRBJ2-1): DTGVSQNPRHKITKRGQNVTFRCDPISEHNRLYWYRQTLGQGPEFLTYFQNEAQLEKSRLLSDRFSAERPKGSFSTLEIQRTEQGDSAMYLCASRYDPGTPGYNEQFFGPGTRLTVL.

This clone appeared once. The rearrangement joins TRBV5-1 to TRBJ2-1; no clear D gene. Trimming stripped 0 bases from V and 2 bases from J, with 6 bases between. Germline V gene lookup returns CDR1 SGHRS and CDR2 YFSETQ. CDR3 size: 14 residues. DNA for the CDR3: TGCGCCAGCAGCTTGGGACAAGCCTACAATGAGCAGTTCTTC. Protein product: CASSLGQAYNEQFF.

This rearrangement joins TRBV2 to TRBJ2-7, with D possibly TRBD1 on 6 matching bases. This CDR3 contains 13 residues. Germline lookup yields CDR1 SNHLY and CDR2 FYNNEI. V dropped 6 bases and J dropped 0 bases, with 9 bases sitting between them. The CDR3 region is CASRGTSSYEQYF. The CDR3 coding sequence is TGTGCCAGCAGGGGGACAAGCTCCTACGAGCAGTACTTC. The whole variable domain, filled in from reference TRBV2 and TRBJ2-7, reads EPEVTQTPSHQVTQMGQEVILRCVPISNHLYFYWYRQILGQKVEFLVSFYNNEISEKSEIFDDQFSVERPDGSNFTLKIRSTKLEDSAMYFCASRGTSSYEQYFGPGTRLTVT.

This chain joins TRBV9 and TRBJ2-2, with D possibly TRBD2 on 5 matching bases. V was trimmed by 7 bases and J by 10 bases, leaving 14 bases between them. The CDR3 contains 12 residues. Germline-derived CDR1 and CDR2 are SGDLS and YYNGEE. The CDR3: CASEGVAPELFF. CDR3 nucleotide sequence: TGTGCCAGCGAGGGTGTGGCCCCGGAGCTGTTTTTT.

This clone was counted only a few times. V gene TRBV7-9 combines with J gene TRBJ1-2; maybe TRBD1 (6 bases). The CDR3 is made up of 13 amino acids. The V and J ends lost 4 bases and 4 bases respectively, with 10 bases between them. Germline values: CDR1 SEHNR, CDR2 FQNEAQ (reference sequence). CDR3 protein: CASSWTELYGYTF. In DNA form, the CDR3 reads TGTGCCAGCAGCTGGACAGAACTCTATGGCTACACCTTC.

This sequence joins TRBV5-4 and TRBJ1-2; TRBD1 matches at 7 bases. Germline values: CDR1 SGHNT, CDR2 YYREEE (reference sequence). Trimming took 2 bases from V and 8 from J; bases not matched to a gene: 15. This CDR3 contains 16 residues. CDR3 residues: CASSFALTGDRRGYTF. CDR3 coding DNA: TGTGCCAGCAGCTTCGCGCTTACAGGGGACCGTCGAGGCTACACCTTC.

The chain has TRBV5-1 and TRBJ2-5; 9 bases agree with TRBD2. V gave up 3 bases and J gave up 5 bases; unmatched junction bases: 11. Germline V CDR1 and CDR2: SGHRS, YFSETQ. This CDR3 has 16 residues. In DNA form, the CDR3 reads TGCGCCAGCAGCTCCGGGGCTAGCGGGGTACGGGAGACCCAGTACTTC. This gives the protein CASSSGASGVRETQYF.

The rearrangement joins TRBV6-1 to TRBJ2-2; D unclear. V was pared by 6 bases and J by 3 bases, with 8 bases between. Germline V CDR1 and CDR2: MNHNS, SASEGT. The length of the CDR3 is 13 residues. The CDR3 DNA reads as TGTGCCAGCAGCTATGATCACACCGGGGAGCTGTTTTTT. Protein: CASSYDHTGELFF.

The rearrangement joins TRBV27 to TRBJ2-5; tentatively, D is TRBD1 or TRBD2 (5 bases each). Germline CDR1 MNHEY, CDR2 SMNVEV (reference sequence). The CDR3 contains 15 residues. V gave up 5 bases and J gave up 0 bases, with 13 bases separating them. CDR3 residues: CASSGGAGYQETQYF. The CDR3 coding sequence is TGTGCCAGCAGTGGAGGTGCAGGGTACCAAGAGACCCAGTACTTC.